This TCR beta chain is from a study of blood T cell repertoires in COVID-19. Measured with immunoSEQ multiplex PCR; TCRdb has only the in-frame clones, and not every one. This table holds 100,000 to 150,000 clones, 80% found once. CDR1 is DFQATT, CDR2 SNEGSKA, per germline (reference sequence). V lost 3 bases and J 0 bases, leaving 30 bases between the germline ends. The CDR3 is made up of 20 amino acids. The sequencing input was peripheral blood. The chain links TRBV20-1 to TRBJ2-7, with TRBD1 as a possible D gene (6 bases). This clonotype was obtained from a human donor in a cohort sampled during active COVID-19. The CDR3 DNA follows: TGCAGTGCTAGTCTAGCTTGGGGGCTCTCCCTTAGCGTGGACTCCTACGAGCAGTACTTC. Amino acids: CSASLAWGLSLSVDSYEQYF.